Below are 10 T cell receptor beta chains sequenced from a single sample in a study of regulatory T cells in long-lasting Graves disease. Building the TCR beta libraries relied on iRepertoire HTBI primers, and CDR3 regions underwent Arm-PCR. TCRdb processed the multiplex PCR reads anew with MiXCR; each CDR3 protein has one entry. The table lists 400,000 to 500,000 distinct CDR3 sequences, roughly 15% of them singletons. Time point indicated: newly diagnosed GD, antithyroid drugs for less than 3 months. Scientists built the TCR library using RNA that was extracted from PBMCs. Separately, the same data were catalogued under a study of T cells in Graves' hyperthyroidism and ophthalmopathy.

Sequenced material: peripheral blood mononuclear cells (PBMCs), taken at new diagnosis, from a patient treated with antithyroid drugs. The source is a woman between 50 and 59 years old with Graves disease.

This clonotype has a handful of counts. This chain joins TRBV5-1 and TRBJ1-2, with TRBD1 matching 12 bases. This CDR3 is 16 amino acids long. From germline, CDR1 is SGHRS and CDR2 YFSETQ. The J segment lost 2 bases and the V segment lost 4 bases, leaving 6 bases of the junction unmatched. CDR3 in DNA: TGCGCCAGCAGCCCGGGACAGGGGGCGCCGAACTATGGCTACACCTTC. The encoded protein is CASSPGQGAPNYGYTF.

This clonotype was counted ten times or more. The DNA for the CDR3 is TGTGCCTGCCCTACCCCGGATGAGCAGTTCTTC. This translates into CACPTPDEQFF. The chain uses TRBV30 and TRBJ2-1; D unresolved. V shed 6 bases and J shed 8 bases, with 11 bases lying between them. The CDR3 extends over 11 amino acids. Germline loops: CDR1 GTSNPN, CDR2 SVGIG (reference sequence). The whole variable domain, remainder taken from reference TRBV30 and TRBJ2-1, is SQTIHQWPATLVQPVGSPLSLECTVEGTSNPNLYWYRQAAGRGLQLLFYSVGIGQISSEVPQNLSASRPQDRQFILSSKKLLLSDSGFYLCACPTPDEQFFGPGTRLTVL.

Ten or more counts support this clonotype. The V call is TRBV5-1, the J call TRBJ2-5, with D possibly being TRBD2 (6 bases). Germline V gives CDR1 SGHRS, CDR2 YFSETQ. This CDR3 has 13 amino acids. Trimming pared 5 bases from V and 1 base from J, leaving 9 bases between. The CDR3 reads CASSPGVQETQYF. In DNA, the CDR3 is TGCGCCAGCAGTCCGGGGGTCCAAGAGACCCAGTACTTC.

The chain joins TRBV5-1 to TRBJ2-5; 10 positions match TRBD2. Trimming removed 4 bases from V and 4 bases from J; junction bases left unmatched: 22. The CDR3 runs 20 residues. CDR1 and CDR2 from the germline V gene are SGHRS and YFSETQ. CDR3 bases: TGCGCCAGCAGCACCTACACCACAGGTCTAGCGGGAGCGAGTAGAGAGACCCAGTACTTC. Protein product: CASSTYTTGLAGASRETQYF. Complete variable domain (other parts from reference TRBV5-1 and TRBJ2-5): KAGVTQTPRYLIKTRGQQVTLSCSPISGHRSVSWYQQTPGQGLQFLFEYFSETQRNKGNFPGRFSGRQFSNSRSEMNVSTLELGDSALYLCASSTYTTGLAGASRETQYFGPGTRLLVL.

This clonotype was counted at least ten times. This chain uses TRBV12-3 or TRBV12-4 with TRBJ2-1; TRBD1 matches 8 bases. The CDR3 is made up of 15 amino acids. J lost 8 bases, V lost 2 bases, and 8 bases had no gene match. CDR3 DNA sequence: TGTGCCAGCAGTTTACGCGAGACAGGGGACCATGAGCAGTTCTTC. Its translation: CASSLRETGDHEQFF.

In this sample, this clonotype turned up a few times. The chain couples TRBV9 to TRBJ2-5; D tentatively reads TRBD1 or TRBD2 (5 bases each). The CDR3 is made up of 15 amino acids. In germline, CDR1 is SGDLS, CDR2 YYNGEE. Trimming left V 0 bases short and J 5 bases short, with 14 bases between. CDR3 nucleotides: TGTGCCAGCAGCGTAGCCGCAGGGTCTAGCGAGACCCAGTACTTC. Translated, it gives CASSVAAGSSETQYF.

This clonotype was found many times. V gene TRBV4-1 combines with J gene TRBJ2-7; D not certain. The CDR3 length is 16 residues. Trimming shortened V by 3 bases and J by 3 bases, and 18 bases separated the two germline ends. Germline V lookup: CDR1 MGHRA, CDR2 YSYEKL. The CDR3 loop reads CASSHAPRGANYEQYF. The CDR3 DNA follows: TGCGCCAGCAGCCACGCTCCTCGCGGAGCCAACTACGAGCAGTACTTC.

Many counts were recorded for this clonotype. CDR3: CASSIALNQPQHF. In nucleotides, the CDR3 is TGTGCCAGTAGTATCGCGTTGAATCAGCCCCAGCATTTT. The rearrangement uses TRBV19 and TRBJ1-5, with D hard to call. CDR1 and CDR2 from the germline V gene are LNHDA and SQIVND (reference sequence). The V and J ends lost 3 bases and 4 bases respectively, with 7 bases between them. The CDR3 extends over 13 amino acids.

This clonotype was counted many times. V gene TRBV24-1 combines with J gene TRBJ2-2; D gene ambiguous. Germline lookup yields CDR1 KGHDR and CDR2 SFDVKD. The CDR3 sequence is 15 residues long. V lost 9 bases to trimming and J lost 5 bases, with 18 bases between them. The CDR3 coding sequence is TGTGCCACCCGAGAGGATGGCCTGGAGACCGGGGAGCTGTTTTTT. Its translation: CATREDGLETGELFF.

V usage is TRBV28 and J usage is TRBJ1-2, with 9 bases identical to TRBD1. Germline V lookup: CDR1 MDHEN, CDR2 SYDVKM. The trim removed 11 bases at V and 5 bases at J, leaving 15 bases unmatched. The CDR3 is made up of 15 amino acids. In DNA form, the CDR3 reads TGTGCCGCCCTTACCCATCCCGGGACAGGGTATGGCTACACCTTC. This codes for CAALTHPGTGYGYTF.